What follows are 20 T cell receptor beta chains derived from one specimen sequenced in a study of post-analysis software for immune sequencing data. General study results and limits: TRBV5-6, TRBV5-1 and TRBV20-1 were among a handful of TRBV segments more frequent in patients than controls.

No antigens are known for them. Researchers reported that TCR beta cDNA libraries carried unique molecular identifiers. From the PCR reads, TCRdb called clonotypes with MiXCR, one entry per CDR3 protein. The sample includes hundreds of thousands of distinct CDR3 sequences, about 53% of them seen just once. The sequencing sample was made of blood. These receptors came from a girl aged 5 to 17 with multiple sclerosis.

This clonotype was seen a few times. The chain joins TRBV25-1 to TRBJ2-5, with a possible D match to TRBD2 (6 bases). The CDR3 sequence is 14 residues long. The germline V and J ends were trimmed by 3 bases and 4 bases, with 12 bases remaining between them. Germline V gives CDR1 MGHDK, CDR2 SYGVNS. In DNA, the CDR3 is TGTGCCAGCAGTGATTCGGGAGTCCCAGAGACCCAGTACTTC. Translated: CASSDSGVPETQYF.

This chain uses TRBV5-1 with TRBJ2-7; 8 nucleotides line up with TRBD1. Looked up from germline, CDR1 is SGHRS and CDR2 is YFSETQ. Trimming cost V 10 bases and J 2 bases; bases outside gene matches: 14. This CDR3 contains 15 residues. The CDR3 reads CAGSHRTGQAYEQYF. The DNA of the CDR3 is TGCGCCGGCTCCCATCGGACAGGGCAAGCCTACGAGCAGTACTTC.

This clonotype has only a few counts. The chain recombines TRBV12-3 or TRBV12-4 with TRBJ1-2; TRBD1 is a possible D gene (5 bases). V was trimmed by 5 bases and J by 4 bases, leaving 14 bases between them. CDR3 length: 14 residues. CDR3 sequence (DNA): TGTGCCAGCAGTCTCGGGACTGGACTCTATGGCTACACCTTC. Protein sequence: CASSLGTGLYGYTF.

J is TRBJ2-6 and V is TRBV29-1; D not certain. The CDR3 extends over 15 amino acids. The germline V gene encodes CDR1 SQVTM and CDR2 ANQGSEA. V was clipped by 1 base and J by 4 bases, with 11 bases between them. The CDR3 reads CSVEGGRQGANVLTF. In DNA, the CDR3 is TGCAGCGTTGAAGGTGGCCGCCAGGGGGCCAACGTCCTGACTTTC.

CDR3 region: CASSSQGIQETQYF. In DNA form, the CDR3 reads TGTGCCAGCAGTTCGCAGGGGATCCAAGAGACCCAGTACTTC. This chain uses TRBV27 with TRBJ2-5; D is perhaps TRBD1 (6 bases). Per germline, CDR1 MNHEY and CDR2 SMNVEV (reference sequence). Trimming shortened V by 4 bases and J by 1 base, and 10 bases separated the two germline ends. This CDR3 contains 14 residues.

Only a few counts were recorded for this clonotype. This chain's CDR3 is CSARGLAQDTQYF. The CDR3 nucleotides read TGCAGCGCAAGGGGACTAGCACAAGATACGCAGTATTTT. The V gene is TRBV29-1, the J gene TRBJ2-3, with 9 bases aligning to TRBD2. The V gene end was trimmed by 7 bases and the J gene end by 5 bases; junction bases not matched to a gene: 7. CDR3 size: 13 residues. Per the germline V gene, CDR1 is SQVTM and CDR2 is ANQGSEA.

The chain is built from TRBV4-1 and TRBJ2-7; 8 positions agree with TRBD2. Germline lookup yields CDR1 MGHRA and CDR2 YSYEKL. V lost 4 bases, J lost 2 bases, and 10 bases stayed unmatched. The CDR3 loop spans 16 amino acids. The DNA for the CDR3 is TGCGCCAGCAGCCTAGGATGGCGGGAGGCAACCTACGAGCAGTACTTC. It codes for CASSLGWREATYEQYF.

The V call is TRBV3-1, the J call TRBJ2-7; TRBD2 aligns across 10 bases. The CDR3 length is 16 residues. Unmatched junction bases numbered 10, after V lost 4 bases and J lost 4 bases. Germline CDR1 and CDR2: LGHDT and YNNKEL (reference sequence). The CDR3 DNA reads as TGTGCCAGCAGCCCCTATCTAGCGGGAGCAGGATACGAGCAGTACTTC. This codes for CASSPYLAGAGYEQYF.

This clonotype has more than one count but fewer than ten. The gene calls are TRBV6-5 and TRBJ1-4; no clear D. The CDR3 spans 14 residues. Germline V gene data show CDR1 as MNHEY and CDR2 as SVGAGI. V was shortened by 6 bases and J by 4 bases, with 12 bases between the two germline ends. The CDR3 DNA reads TGTGCCAGCAGCCCCAACAGAGTTAATGAAAAACTGTTTTTT. It yields the protein CASSPNRVNEKLFF.

The rearrangement uses TRBV12-5 and TRBJ2-1; TRBD2 agrees at 7 bases. The CDR3 totals 14 residues. The ends lost 7 bases at V and 5 bases at J; junction bases unmatched: 8. Germline V gives CDR1 LGHNT, CDR2 FRNRAP. The CDR3 DNA reads as TGTGCTAGTGCCTCCGCAGCGGGAAACAATGAGCAGTTCTTC. Translation: CASASAAGNNEQFF.

CDR3 in DNA: TGTGCCAGCAGTTCTAGCGGCCTTGGTACAGATACGCAGTATTTT. Translated: CASSSSGLGTDTQYF. The chain has TRBV12-3 or TRBV12-4 and TRBJ2-3; 7 bases agree with TRBD2. CDR3 size: 15 residues. V shed 4 bases and J 3 bases; nucleotides not matched to a gene: 7.

This sequence joins TRBV5-1 and TRBJ1-1, with D maybe TRBD1 (5 bases). The V end was cut by 4 bases, the J end by 1 base, with 14 bases between. Per the germline V gene, CDR1 is SGHRS and CDR2 is YFSETQ. This CDR3 region has 15 residues. CDR3 nucleotide sequence: TGCGCCAGCAGCCCCCGGGTAGGGACGAACACTGAAGCTTTCTTT. It translates to CASSPRVGTNTEAFF.

The rearrangement uses TRBV6-6 and TRBJ2-7; 7 bases match TRBD1. Per the germline V gene, CDR1 is MNHNY and CDR2 is SVGAGI (reference sequence). V lost 0 bases and J lost 6; bases outside the gene matches: 2. The CDR3 contains 13 residues. This CDR3 is CASSYSRTGEQYF. DNA for the CDR3: TGTGCCAGCAGTTACTCACGGACAGGCGAGCAGTACTTC.

This chain uses TRBV14 with TRBJ2-4; the D call may be TRBD1 or TRBD2 (5 bases each). The DNA end favors TRBJ2-7, so the J call may be wrong. Germline values: CDR1 SGHDN, CDR2 FVKESK. The CDR3 runs 15 residues. CDR3 DNA: TGTGCCAGCAGCCAGGCCGGGGCAGTTTTTTACGAGCAGTACTTC. Translated: CASSQAGAVFYEQYF.

The V call is TRBV12-3 or TRBV12-4, the J call TRBJ1-5, with D tentatively TRBD1 (5 bases). The CDR3 covers 14 residues. Trimming left V 6 bases short and J 3 bases short, with 12 bases between. The CDR3 DNA follows: TGTGCCAGCAGGGAGGGGACTTCCAATCAGCCCCAGCATTTT. This sequence encodes CASREGTSNQPQHF.

The chain carries TRBV5-5 and TRBJ2-7; a weak D match, TRBD2 (5 bases). CDR1 is SGHKS, CDR2 YYEKEE, per germline (reference sequence). The CDR3 loop spans 16 amino acids. V lost 0 bases to trimming and J lost 5 bases, with 18 bases between them. For the CDR3, the DNA is TGTGCCAGCAGCTTGGGAGGGTGGACCCTCTCGGACGAGCAGTACTTC. Translated, it gives CASSLGGWTLSDEQYF.

This clonotype was observed once. The genes are TRBV5-1 and TRBJ2-5; D not resolved. The CDR3 consists of 13 residues. The germline gives CDR1 SGHRS, CDR2 YFSETQ. The V end lost 4 bases, the J end lost 4 bases, and 11 bases lay between the germline ends. The CDR3 DNA sequence: TGCGCCAGCAGCCTTATTGCGGCAGAGACCCAGTACTTC. Translating it yields CASSLIAAETQYF.

This clonotype was detected once. The genes are TRBV6-6 and TRBJ2-3; 8 nucleotides agree with TRBD2. The length of the CDR3 is 15 residues. Germline CDR1 reads MNHNY; CDR2 reads SVGAGI (reference sequence). Trimming took 2 bases from V and 5 from J; bases not matched to a gene: 6. CDR3 DNA sequence: TGTGCCAGCAGTTACCGGTCGCTAGCGGGAGATACGCAGTATTTT. This sequence encodes CASSYRSLAGDTQYF.

V usage is TRBV29-1 and J usage is TRBJ2-5; D unresolved. This CDR3 comprises 14 residues. Germline-derived CDR1 and CDR2 are SQVTM and ANQGSEA. The V end lost 4 bases, the J end lost 5 bases, and 17 bases lay between the germline ends. In nucleotides, the CDR3 is TGCAGCGTTGGCTCAGGAGTCCTCGGTGAGACCCAGTACTTC. It codes for CSVGSGVLGETQYF.

The chain joins TRBV29-1 to TRBJ2-1, with TRBD2 identical over 9 bases. The CDR3 runs to 15 residues. The V segment lost 4 bases and the J segment 0 bases; nucleotides outside the gene matches: 4. Germline assignment: CDR1 SQVTM and CDR2 ANQGSEA. The CDR3 loop reads CSVGASGDSYNEQFF. The CDR3 DNA reads TGCAGCGTTGGGGCTAGCGGGGACTCCTACAATGAGCAGTTCTTC.